The subject of this entry is one T cell receptor (beta chain). The CDR3 has 14 amino acids. Germline lookup yields CDR1 SGHAT and CDR2 FQNNGV. With 4 bases clipped from V and 2 bases from J, the junction kept 5 bases outside the gene matches. The entry originates in a study of blood T cell repertoires in COVID-19. Whole-study context: From the United States, Italy and Spain came samples of acute and convalescent COVID-19. Sources were T cells, B-cell-depleted T cells, or PBMCs; the material itself was cDNA or gDNA.

In the source study's methods: It was from reference gene primer amplification that nucleated cell counts were estimated. TCRdb keeps only in-frame clones here, not all; method: immunoSEQ multiplex PCR. The V and J calls and clone size are taken from that table; D and trimming were inferred from the DNA. The sample lists hundreds of thousands of clones, approximately 90% occurring once. V is TRBV11-2 and J is TRBJ2-7; the match to TRBD1 covers 7 bases. The clonotype originates from a woman between 18 and 30 years old who had recovered from COVID-19. The sequenced material came from peripheral blood. In DNA form, the CDR3 reads TGTGCCAGCAGCTCCGACAGGGTGCCCTACGAGCAGTACTTC. This codes for CASSSDRVPYEQYF.